The sequence of this T cell receptor (beta chain) was determined in a study of graft-versus-host responses after intestinal transplantation. Across the whole study: Each patient got anti-thymocyte globulin induction, then tacrolimus and steroids for about 3 years.

As regards this clone: Its antigen is undetermined.

Assay used: immunoSEQ multiplex PCR; TCRdb lists only in-frame clones, some missing. Counted here are approximately 17,000 clones, 82% occurring once; the ten biggest clones make up around 6%. Intraepithelial plus lamina propria lymphocytes were released by processing graft tissue. Study-wide results and caveats: Present in recipient marrow, GvH clones included some that appeared first in ileum or blood.

Germline V gene lookup returns CDR1 SGHRS and CDR2 YFSETQ. Germline trimming cut 3 bases from V and 5 bases from J; bases unmatched to any gene: 9. This CDR3 is 16 amino acids long. V and J are TRBV5-1 and TRBJ2-3; 10 bases are a match to TRBD1. The starting material was ileum tissue, obtained 17 days after transplant. The clonotype comes from a human patient who received an intestinal transplant, so some T cells may come from the graft donor. The CDR3 sequence is CASSSGGQGVGDTQYF. The DNA for the CDR3 is TGCGCCAGCAGCTCTGGAGGACAGGGGGTAGGAGATACGCAGTATTTT. The full variable domain, its missing parts supplied by reference TRBV5-1 and TRBJ2-3, is KAGVTQTPRYLIKTRGQQVTLSCSPISGHRSVSWYQQTPGQGLQFLFEYFSETQRNKGNFPGRFSGRQFSNSRSEMNVSTLELGDSALYLCASSSGGQGVGDTQYFGPGTRLTVL.